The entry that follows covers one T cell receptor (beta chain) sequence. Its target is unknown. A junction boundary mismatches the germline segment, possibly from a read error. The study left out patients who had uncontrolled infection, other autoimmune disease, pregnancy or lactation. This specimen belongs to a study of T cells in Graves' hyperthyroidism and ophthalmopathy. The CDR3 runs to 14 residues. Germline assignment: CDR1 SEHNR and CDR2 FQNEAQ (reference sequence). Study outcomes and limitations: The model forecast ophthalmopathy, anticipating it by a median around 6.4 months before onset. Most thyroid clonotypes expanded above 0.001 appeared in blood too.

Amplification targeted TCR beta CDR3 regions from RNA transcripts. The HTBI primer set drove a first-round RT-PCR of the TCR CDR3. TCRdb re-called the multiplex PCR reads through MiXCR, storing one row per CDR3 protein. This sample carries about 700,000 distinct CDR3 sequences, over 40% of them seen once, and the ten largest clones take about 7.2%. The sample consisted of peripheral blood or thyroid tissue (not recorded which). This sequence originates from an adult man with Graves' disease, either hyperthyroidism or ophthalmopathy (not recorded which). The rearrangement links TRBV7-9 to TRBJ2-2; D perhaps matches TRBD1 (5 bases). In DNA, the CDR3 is TGTGCCAGCAGCGTAGCCCAGGGTGCCGGGGAGCTGTTTTTT. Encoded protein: CASSVAQGAGELFF. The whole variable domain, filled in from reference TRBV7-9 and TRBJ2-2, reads DTGVSQNPRHKITKRGQNVTFRCDPISEHNRLYWYRQTLGQGPEFLTYFQNEAQLEKSRLLSDRFSAERPKGSFSTLEIQRTEQGDSAMYLCASSVAQGAGELFFGEGSRLTVL.